Below are 9 T cell receptor beta chains sequenced from a single sample in a study of OX40 agonist ivuxolimab in advanced cancers. TCRdb's copy holds only in-frame clones and misses some; the assay was immunoSEQ multiplex PCR. This sample carries roughly 62,000 clones, approximately 84% of them seen once, and the ten largest clones take approximately 4.7%. The sample in question was CD4+ or CD8+ T cells sorted from blood, obtained in a trial of the OX40 agonist ivuxolimab. Every receptor here comes from an adult with an advanced solid tumor such as melanoma, head and neck, liver or kidney cancer.

V is TRBV19 and J is TRBJ2-3; D is unresolved. The germline V and J ends were trimmed by 6 bases and 0 bases, with 10 bases remaining between them. The length of the CDR3 is 14 residues. The germline V gene encodes CDR1 LNHDA and CDR2 SQIVND (reference sequence). The CDR3 DNA sequence: TGTGCCAGTAGATCAGAGTCTAGCACAGATACGCAGTATTTT. This translates into CASRSESSTDTQYF. The entire variable domain, with the rest obtained from reference TRBV19 and TRBJ2-3, is as follows: DGGITQSPKYLFRKEGQNVTLSCEQNLNHDAMYWYRQDPGQGLRLIYYSQIVNDFQKGDIAEGYSVSREKKESFPLTVTSAQKNPTAFYLCASRSESSTDTQYFGPGTRLTVL.

The chain employs TRBV2 and TRBJ1-5; no firm D call. The CDR3 totals 13 residues. Trimming shortened V by 5 bases and J by 0 bases, and 5 bases separated the two germline ends. From germline, CDR1 is SNHLY and CDR2 FYNNEI. This chain's CDR3 is CASSLASNQPQHF. The CDR3 coding sequence is TGTGCCAGCAGTCTCGCTAGCAATCAGCCCCAGCATTTT.

The table lists this clone with a count of one. The chain links TRBV7-9 to TRBJ1-2; TRBD1 agrees at 7 bases. The V segment lost 6 bases and the J segment 0 bases; nucleotides outside the gene matches: 7. Germline loops: CDR1 SEHNR, CDR2 FQNEAQ (reference sequence). This CDR3 region has 15 residues. The CDR3: CASSSRTGSNYGYTF. The CDR3, as DNA: TGTGCCAGCAGTTCACGGACAGGTTCTAACTATGGCTACACCTTC. The full variable domain, rest sourced from reference TRBV7-9 and TRBJ1-2, is DTGVSQNPRHKITKRGQNVTFRCDPISEHNRLYWYRQTLGQGPEFLTYFQNEAQLEKSRLLSDRFSAERPKGSFSTLEIQRTEQGDSAMYLCASSSRTGSNYGYTFGSGTRLTVV.

A remark on this clone: The junction does not match germline at one end; this may be a read error. The CDR3 sequence is CASSTRDRKVF. CDR3 DNA: TGTGCCAGCAGTACCCGGGACAGGAAGGTCTTC. This rearrangement joins TRBV2 to TRBJ2-1; 8 nucleotides line up with TRBD1. This CDR3 is 11 amino acids long. The germline CDR1 and CDR2 sequences are SNHLY and FYNNEI.

The V call is TRBV27, the J call TRBJ1-4, with D perhaps TRBD1 (6 bases). The germline V and J ends were trimmed by 7 bases and 0 bases, with 18 bases remaining between them. Per the germline V gene, CDR1 is MNHEY and CDR2 is SMNVEV (reference sequence). This CDR3 has 17 amino acids. CDR3 in amino acids: CASTNRVGGTTNEKLFF. The CDR3 region has the DNA TGTGCCAGCACAAACCGGGTAGGGGGAACAACTAATGAAAAACTGTTTTTT.

The chain recombines TRBV4-2 with TRBJ2-7; the D is unclear. The CDR3 runs 15 residues. Germline CDR1 LGHNA, CDR2 YNFKEQ. Trimming cost V 2 bases and J 3 bases, with 14 bases left between them. CDR3 bases: TGTGCCAGCAGCCAAATCGACAATAACCTCTACGAGCAGTACTTC. It translates to CASSQIDNNLYEQYF.

The chain is built from TRBV18 and TRBJ2-3, with no clear D. With 3 bases removed from V and 2 bases from J, the gap between germline ends came to 6 bases. Germline values: CDR1 KGHSH, CDR2 LQKENI. The CDR3 is 13 amino acids. The CDR3 sequence: CASSPPTTDTQYF. Written as DNA, the CDR3 is TGTGCCAGCTCACCTCCAACCACAGATACGCAGTATTTT.

In nucleotides, the CDR3 is TGTGCCAGCAGTTCCAGGGAGGATTCACCCCTCCACTTT. It translates to CASSSREDSPLHF. V and J are TRBV27 and TRBJ1-6; D possibly corresponds to TRBD1 (5 bases). Germline loops: CDR1 MNHEY, CDR2 SMNVEV (reference sequence). V was shortened by 4 bases and J by 8 bases, with 9 bases between the two germline ends. The CDR3 runs to 13 residues.

The V gene is TRBV5-1, the J gene TRBJ1-4, with 7 bases that match TRBD1. The CDR3 consists of 14 residues. The germline V gene encodes CDR1 SGHRS and CDR2 YFSETQ. V dropped 3 bases and J dropped 7; count of bases not matched to a gene: 6. The CDR3 sequence: CASSSTGLPEKLFF. The CDR3 region has the DNA TGCGCCAGCAGCTCGACAGGGCTACCTGAAAAACTGTTTTTT.